This TCR beta chain was recorded in a study of blood T cells in healthy people across ages. In each sample, at least 6 million PBMCs were isolated. Primed by a sample-barcoded 5' primer and a J-beta primer mix, a second PCR proceeded for about 6 to 12 cycles. TCRdb redid the calling of the 5' RACE reads with MiXCR, one entry per CDR3 protein. The profile shows hundreds of thousands of distinct CDR3 sequences, about 55% of them singletons. Germline V gene lookup returns CDR1 SGHKS and CDR2 YYEKEE (reference sequence). V lost 4 bases, J lost 2 bases, and 7 bases stayed unmatched. The CDR3 extends over 15 amino acids.

The receptor was derived from a man at least 80 years old in good health. The chain recombines TRBV5-5 with TRBJ2-7; 9 bases align to TRBD2. Specimen: blood. CDR3 residues: CASSPRAGGTYEQYF. The CDR3 DNA reads as TGTGCCAGCAGCCCCCGAGCGGGGGGCACCTACGAGCAGTACTTC.